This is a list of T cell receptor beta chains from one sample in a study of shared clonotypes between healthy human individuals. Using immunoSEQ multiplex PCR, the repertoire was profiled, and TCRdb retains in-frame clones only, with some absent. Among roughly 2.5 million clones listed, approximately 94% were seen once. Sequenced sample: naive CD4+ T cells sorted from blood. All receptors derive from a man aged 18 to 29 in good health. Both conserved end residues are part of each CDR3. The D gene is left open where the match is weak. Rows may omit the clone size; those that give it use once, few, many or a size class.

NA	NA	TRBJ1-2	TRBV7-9	CASTYAGAGGYTF	TGTGCCAGCACCTATGCGGGGGCAGGGGGCTACACCTTC
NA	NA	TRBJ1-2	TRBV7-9	CASSHELIGTGYTF	TGTGCCAGCAGCCATGAATTAATAGGGACCGGCTACACCTTC
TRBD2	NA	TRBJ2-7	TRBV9	CASSQTSGSSYEQYF	TGTGCCAGCAGCCAGACTAGCGGGAGCTCCTACGAGCAGTACTTC
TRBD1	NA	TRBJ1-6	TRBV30	CAWSVYRGNNSPLHF	TGTGCCTGGAGTGTCTACAGGGGTAATAATTCACCCCTCCACTTT
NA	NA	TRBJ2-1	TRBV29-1	CSVGGREQFF	TGCAGCGTTGGGGGACGTGAGCAGTTCTTC
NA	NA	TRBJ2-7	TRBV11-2	CASSFWDGSYEQYF	TGTGCCAGCAGCTTCTGGGACGGCTCCTACGAGCAGTACTTC
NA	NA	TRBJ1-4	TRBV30	CACFPGPWGEKLFF	TGTGCCTGCTTCCCGGGTCCTTGGGGGGAAAAACTGTTTTTT
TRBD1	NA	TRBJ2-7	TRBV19	CASSTGQGRGPYEQYF	TGTGCCAGTAGTACTGGACAGGGACGGGGCCCCTACGAGCAGTACTTC
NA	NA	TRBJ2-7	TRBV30	CAWKSKRLLYEQYF	TGTGCCTGGAAGAGTAAGAGACTACTCTACGAGCAGTACTTC
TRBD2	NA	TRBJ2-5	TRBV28	CASSLGTSGAQETQYF	TGTGCCAGCAGTTTAGGGACTAGCGGGGCCCAAGAGACCCAGTACTTC
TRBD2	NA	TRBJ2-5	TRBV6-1	CASRLAVGQYF	TGTGCCAGTCGACTAGCGGTGGGCCAGTACTTC
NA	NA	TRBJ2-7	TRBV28	CASSLTTTFSYEQYF	TGCGCCAGCAGTCTAACCACGACATTTTCCTACGAGCAGTACTTC
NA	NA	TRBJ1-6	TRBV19	CASSIDGDLYRGPDGYNSPLHF	TGTGCCAGTAGTATAGATGGGGATTTGTACAGAGGCCCTGACGGCTATAATTCACCCCTCCACTTT
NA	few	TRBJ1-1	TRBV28	CASSRPPGGVNTEAFF	TGTGCCAGCAGTCGACCCCCCGGGGGTGTGAACACTGAAGCTTTCTTT
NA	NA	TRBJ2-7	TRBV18	CASSPGGTGSYEQYF	TGTGCCAGCTCACCGGGGGGGACAGGCTCCTACGAGCAGTACTTC
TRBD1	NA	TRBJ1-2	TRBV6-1	CASSTGGQDYGYTF	TGTGCCAGCAGTACCGGGGGACAGGACTATGGCTACACCTTC
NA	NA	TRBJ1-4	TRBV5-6	CASSAPKGSREKLFF	TGTGCCAGCAGCGCCCCGAAGGGCTCACGTGAAAAACTGTTTTTT
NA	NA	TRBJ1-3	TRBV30	CAWSRDRGNTIYF	TGTGCCTGGAGTCGGGACCGCGGAAACACCATATATTTT